The 20 T cell receptor beta chains presented below share a single source sample, sequenced in a study of T cell responses to AZD1222 COVID-19 vaccine (dated by TCRdb to the early 2020s). The receptor library was made with the immunoSEQ multiplex PCR assay. Entries here come from immuneACCESS through TCRdb and include only in-frame sequences with V and J called. Some clones fail to appear in such tables; in the studies checked, an unresolved V gene covers under half of the shortfall, and the cause of the remainder is unknown. The sample table records about 150,000 clones; roughly 90% of these occur just once. Clones ranked in the top ten supply approximately 4.8% of the sample. Read against the paper, the sample's time point label means: baseline before first vaccination. Sequenced material: peripheral blood, taken on day 0 of AZD1222 vaccination. The origin of the receptors is an adult in good health.

CDR3 DNA sequence: TGTGCCACCAGTGATCGCTACAATGAGCAGTTCTTC. Protein product: CATSDRYNEQFF. The V gene is TRBV24-1, the J gene TRBJ2-1, with D uncertain. The CDR3 is made up of 12 amino acids. The V and J ends lost 3 bases and 3 bases respectively, with 2 bases between them. Looked up from germline, CDR1 is KGHDR and CDR2 is SFDVKD.

The chain joins TRBV5-1 to TRBJ2-1; D is unresolved. Germline CDR1 SGHRS, CDR2 YFSETQ. The germline V and J ends were trimmed by 1 base and 7 bases, with 9 bases remaining between them. The length of the CDR3 is 13 residues. CDR3 in amino acids: CASSLIVGNEQFF. The CDR3 coding sequence is TGCGCCAGCAGCTTGATAGTCGGGAATGAGCAGTTCTTC.

The gene calls are TRBV4-1 and TRBJ1-2; 8 positions agree with TRBD1. V dropped 3 bases and J dropped 4; count of bases not matched to a gene: 7. Germline V lookup: CDR1 MGHRA, CDR2 YSYEKL. This CDR3 comprises 15 residues. CDR3 region: CASSHPDRVPYGYTF. CDR3 nucleotides: TGCGCCAGCAGCCACCCGGACAGGGTACCCTATGGCTACACCTTC.

The rearrangement uses TRBV18 and TRBJ1-5; D is unclear. CDR3 length: 15 amino acids. In germline, CDR1 is KGHSH, CDR2 LQKENI. The V end was cut by 4 bases, the J end by 4 bases, with 14 bases between. For the CDR3, the DNA is TGTGCCAGCTCACGCGCTACTGGGGTAAATCAGCCCCAGCATTTT. Translation: CASSRATGVNQPQHF.

The chain combines TRBV28 with TRBJ2-1; 9 positions match TRBD2. This CDR3 has 16 residues. The germline gives CDR1 MDHEN, CDR2 SYDVKM. V lost 4 bases, J lost 0 bases, and 4 bases stayed unmatched. The CDR3 region is CASSSRLAVSYNEQFF. CDR3 coding DNA: TGTGCCAGCAGTTCCCGACTAGCGGTCTCCTACAATGAGCAGTTCTTC.

The chain combines TRBV19 with TRBJ1-2; TRBD1 is a possible D gene (6 bases). Trimming removed 6 bases at V and 6 bases at J, with 20 bases between. The CDR3 is made up of 15 amino acids. CDR1 and CDR2 from the germline V gene are LNHDA and SQIVND (reference sequence). In nucleotides, the CDR3 is TGTGCCAGTAGGATACCATACAGGGAATCTGATGGCTACACCTTC. Protein sequence: CASRIPYRESDGYTF.

This chain joins TRBV5-4 and TRBJ1-6; TRBD1 is a possible D gene (5 bases). Germline CDR1 reads SGHNT; CDR2 reads YYREEE (reference sequence). V was trimmed by 0 bases and J by 0 bases, leaving 7 bases between them. This CDR3 contains 16 residues. DNA of the CDR3: TGTGCCAGCAGCTTGGGAGGGGTCTCCTATAATTCACCCCTCCACTTT. Its translation is CASSLGGVSYNSPLHF.

This chain links TRBV7-2 with TRBJ2-7, with D possibly TRBD1 on 5 matching bases. Germline assignment: CDR1 SGHTA and CDR2 FQGNSA. The CDR3 has 14 residues. The V end was cut by 1 base, the J end by 1 base, with 8 bases between. The CDR3 protein is CASSLEQGSYEQYF. CDR3 nucleotides: TGTGCCAGCAGCTTAGAGCAGGGATCCTACGAGCAGTACTTC.

The chain links TRBV6-1 to TRBJ2-7; 10 nucleotides match TRBD2. V lost 1 base to trimming and J lost 2 bases; unmatched junction nucleotides: 5. The length of the CDR3 is 16 residues. Germline V gene sequence: CDR1 MNHNS, CDR2 SASEGT. The CDR3 reads CASSEVGGLAAYEQYF. For the CDR3, the DNA is TGTGCCAGCAGTGAAGTTGGAGGACTAGCGGCCTACGAGCAGTACTTC.

This clone was detected only a few times. The chain links TRBV6-5 to TRBJ1-4, with D tentatively TRBD1 (5 bases). The CDR3 spans 14 residues. V was pared by 6 bases and J by 4 bases, with 12 bases between. Germline V gene data show CDR1 as MNHEY and CDR2 as SVGAGI. This CDR3 is CASRKTGNNEKLFF. CDR3 DNA sequence: TGTGCCAGCAGAAAAACAGGAAATAATGAAAAACTGTTTTTT.

The chain couples TRBV28 to TRBJ1-2; maybe TRBD1 (6 bases). V was shortened by 3 bases and J by 5 bases, with 16 bases between the two germline ends. The CDR3 sequence is 15 residues long. Germline V gene sequence: CDR1 MDHEN, CDR2 SYDVKM. The CDR3 loop is CASSLNGGLGYGYTF. DNA of the CDR3: TGTGCCAGCAGTTTGAACGGGGGCCTAGGGTATGGCTACACCTTC.

V and J are TRBV28 and TRBJ1-1, with 8 positions matching TRBD1. Germline V gene data show CDR1 as MDHEN and CDR2 as SYDVKM. The CDR3 has 14 amino acids. V gave up 7 bases and J gave up 7 bases; unmatched junction bases: 11. The CDR3: CASKLRQGSFEAFF. The CDR3 nucleotides read TGTGCCAGCAAACTTAGACAGGGGTCTTTTGAAGCTTTCTTT.

This clone was seen more than once but under ten times. The genes are TRBV5-1 and TRBJ2-3, with a weak D call TRBD1 (5 bases). The ends were cut back, 4 bases at V and 1 base at J, with 19 bases in the middle. Germline V lookup: CDR1 SGHRS, CDR2 YFSETQ. The CDR3 runs 17 residues. The CDR3 DNA follows: TGCGCCAGCAGCGCGGACGGGCACATCAGGGGCACAGATACGCAGTATTTT. This translates into CASSADGHIRGTDTQYF. The full variable domain, completed using reference TRBV5-1 and TRBJ2-3, is KAGVTQTPRYLIKTRGQQVTLSCSPISGHRSVSWYQQTPGQGLQFLFEYFSETQRNKGNFPGRFSGRQFSNSRSEMNVSTLELGDSALYLCASSADGHIRGTDTQYFGPGTRLTVL.

The V and J genes are TRBV3-1 (or the pseudogene TRBV3-2) and TRBJ2-3, with D possibly TRBD2 on 5 matching bases. This CDR3 has 15 residues. Trimming took off 5 bases at V and 5 bases at J, with 17 bases between the two ends. Germline V gives CDR1 LGHDT, CDR2 YNNKEL (reference sequence). CDR3 protein: CASSIRTPQEDTQYF. CDR3 nucleotide sequence: TGTGCCAGCAGCATAAGGACTCCCCAGGAAGATACGCAGTATTTT.

J is TRBJ2-3 and V is TRBV5-1; D remains ambiguous. Trimming took off 4 bases at V and 0 bases at J, with 9 bases between the two ends. Germline CDR1 is SGHRS and CDR2 is YFSETQ. The CDR3 has 14 amino acids. The CDR3 nucleotides are TGCGCCAGCAGCCAGAGGCAGAGCACAGATACGCAGTATTTT. The encoded protein is CASSQRQSTDTQYF.

V is TRBV7-8 and J is TRBJ1-4, with 10 bases lining up with TRBD1. Losses at the gene ends were 5 bases for V and 5 bases for J; bases not matched to a gene: 14. The germline gives CDR1 SGHVS, CDR2 FQNEAQ. The CDR3 has 18 residues. Here the CDR3 DNA reads TGTGCCAGCAGCCCTTGGGACAGGGGCGGGGGAAACAATGAAAAACTGTTTTTT. This encodes CASSPWDRGGGNNEKLFF.

This chain joins TRBV5-5 and TRBJ2-1; the D is unclear. V lost 0 bases to trimming and J lost 4 bases, with 5 bases between them. Germline CDR1 SGHKS, CDR2 YYEKEE (reference sequence). This CDR3 spans 13 amino acids. CDR3 sequence reads: CASSLEDYNEQFF. The CDR3 coding sequence is TGTGCCAGCAGCTTGGAAGATTACAATGAGCAGTTCTTC.

This chain uses TRBV4-2 with TRBJ1-1, with 9 bases that match TRBD1. J gave up 3 bases and V 6 bases, and 5 bases lay outside the gene matches. This CDR3 is 14 amino acids long. Germline assignment: CDR1 LGHNA and CDR2 YNFKEQ. CDR3 nucleotides: TGTGCCAGCAGTCGAGGACAGGGGCACACTGAAGCTTTCTTT. Its translation is CASSRGQGHTEAFF.

The chain employs TRBV2 and TRBJ2-7, with 9 bases lining up with TRBD2. The V gene's germline CDR1 is SNHLY and CDR2 FYNNEI. CDR3 length: 15 amino acids. After removal of 5 bases from V and 6 bases from J, the junction contained 11 bases not matched to a gene. The CDR3 spells CASSYLAGERGEQYF. CDR3 DNA: TGTGCCAGCAGTTACTTAGCGGGAGAGCGGGGCGAGCAGTACTTC. The full variable domain, in which reference TRBV2 and TRBJ2-7 provide the parts outside the CDR3, is EPEVTQTPSHQVTQMGQEVILRCVPISNHLYFYWYRQILGQKVEFLVSFYNNEISEKSEIFDDQFSVERPDGSNFTLKIRSTKLEDSAMYFCASSYLAGERGEQYFGPGTRLTVT.

There are a few counts of this clone. The chain joins TRBV10-2 to TRBJ2-7; 9 nucleotides agree with TRBD1. This CDR3 has 14 amino acids. Looked up from germline, CDR1 is WSHSY and CDR2 is SAAADI. V lost 6 bases, J lost 3 bases, and 6 bases stayed unmatched. The CDR3 coding sequence is TGCGCCAGCAGACTAGACAGGGGGAGCTACGAGCAGTACTTC. It codes for CASRLDRGSYEQYF.